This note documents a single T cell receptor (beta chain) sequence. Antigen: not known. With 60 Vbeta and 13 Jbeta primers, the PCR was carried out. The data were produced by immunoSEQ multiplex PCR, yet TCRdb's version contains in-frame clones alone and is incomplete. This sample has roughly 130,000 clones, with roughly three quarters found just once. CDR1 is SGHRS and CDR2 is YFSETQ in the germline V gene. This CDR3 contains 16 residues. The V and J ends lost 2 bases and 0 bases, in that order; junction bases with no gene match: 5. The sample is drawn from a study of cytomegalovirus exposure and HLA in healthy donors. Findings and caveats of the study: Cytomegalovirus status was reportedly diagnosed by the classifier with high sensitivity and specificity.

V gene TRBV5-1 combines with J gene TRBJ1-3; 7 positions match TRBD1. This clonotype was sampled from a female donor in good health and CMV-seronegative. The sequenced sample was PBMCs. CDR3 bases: TGCGCCAGCAGCTTCTCCGGGACAGACTCTGGAAACACCATATATTTT. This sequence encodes CASSFSGTDSGNTIYF.